Included here is one TCR beta chain sequence, with context. This CDR3 is also generated by other DNA sequences in the sample. Using immunoSEQ multiplex PCR, the repertoire was profiled, and TCRdb retains in-frame clones only, with some absent. The sample shows around 260,000 clones, 85% to 90% of them seen only once. Trimming removed 3 bases at V and 0 bases at J, with 7 bases between. Germline lookup yields CDR1 SGDLS and CDR2 YYNGEE. The CDR3 length is 14 residues. The sample comes from a study of blood T cell repertoires in COVID-19. At the level of the study: Sample material is recorded as cDNA or gDNA derived from T cells, B-cell-depleted T cells, or PBMCs.

The specimen was peripheral blood. The gene calls are TRBV9 and TRBJ2-4, with a weak D call TRBD2 (6 bases). The clonotype originates from a woman aged 55-75 years with COVID-19, enrolled during active disease. The CDR3 DNA sequence: TGTGCCAGCAGCGGAGCGGGAGCCAAAAACATTCAGTACTTC. This codes for CASSGAGAKNIQYF.